Listed here are 17 T cell receptor beta chains from one sample, sequenced in a study of T-cell reconstitution after alpha-beta-depleted transplantation in children. Unique molecular identifiers were incorporated when the TCRbeta library was constructed. Each CDR3 protein is one row after TCRdb ran MiXCR on the PCR reads. The sample carries 55,000 to 90,000 distinct CDR3 sequences, roughly 4.5% recorded once. This material consisted of PBMCs, mostly from graft donor cells, taken 180 days after TCRalphabeta/CD19-depleted stem cell transplant. These receptors all stem from a boy in the first two years of life who had a stem cell transplant for acute myeloid leukemia, so the T cells may come from the graft donor.

This clonotype was counted ten times or more. The CDR3 protein is CASSLGQQYEQYV. The CDR3 bases are TGTGCCAGCAGCTTGGGGCAGCAGTACGAGCAGTACGTC. The V and J genes are TRBV5-6 and TRBJ2-7; D gene ambiguous. V was clipped by 0 bases and J by 4 bases, with 8 bases between them. The CDR3 totals 13 residues. Germline CDR1 and CDR2: SGHDT and YYEEEE.

Many counts were recorded for this clonotype. In DNA, the CDR3 is TGCAGTGCTTCGCGGGGCTCTCAGCCCCAGCATTTT. Residues: CSASRGSQPQHF. The chain has TRBV20-1 and TRBJ1-5; possible D gene TRBD1, 5 bases. The germline gives CDR1 DFQATT, CDR2 SNEGSKA (reference sequence). The CDR3 runs 12 residues. V gave up 5 bases and J gave up 6 bases, with 11 bases separating them.

This clonotype was detected ten times or more. The rearrangement joins TRBV4-1 to TRBJ2-5, with TRBD1 as a possible D gene (5 bases). The ends were cut back, 1 base at V and 5 bases at J, with 8 bases in the middle. CDR1 and CDR2 (germline): MGHRA, YSYEKL. This CDR3 is 13 amino acids long. CDR3: CASSQAGWETQYF. The CDR3 nucleotides are TGCGCCAGCAGCCAAGCAGGGTGGGAGACCCAGTACTTC.

This clonotype came up many times. This sequence joins TRBV4-2 and TRBJ1-6; D is unresolved. CDR3 length: 17 amino acids. The germline gives CDR1 LGHNA, CDR2 YNFKEQ. Trimming shortened V by 1 base and J by 0 bases, and 10 bases separated the two germline ends. CDR3 region: CASSQGNPGSYNSPLHF. The CDR3 bases are TGTGCCAGCAGCCAAGGAAATCCAGGCTCCTATAATTCACCCCTCCACTTT.

This clonotype has ten or more counts. The chain employs TRBV7-3 and TRBJ2-1, with TRBD2 matching over 7 bases. This CDR3 spans 14 amino acids. Germline CDR1 and CDR2: SGHTA and FQGTGA. V lost 2 bases to trimming and J lost 5 bases; unmatched junction nucleotides: 3. CDR3 protein: CASSLGGDHNEQFF. The CDR3 DNA reads as TGTGCCAGCAGCTTAGGGGGGGACCACAATGAGCAGTTCTTC.

In its sample, this clonotype was seen many times. V is TRBV29-1 and J is TRBJ2-3, with TRBD1 as a possible D gene (5 bases). Germline lookup yields CDR1 SQVTM and CDR2 ANQGSEA. The CDR3 is 11 amino acids. Deletions cut 6 bases from V and 8 bases from J, with 12 bases between. CDR3 region: CSVSGMGTQYF. CDR3 bases: TGCAGCGTCTCAGGGATGGGTACGCAGTATTTT.

In its sample, this clonotype was seen many times. This chain links TRBV5-1 with TRBJ2-2; D unclear. This CDR3 contains 12 residues. Germline lookup yields CDR1 SGHRS and CDR2 YFSETQ. Trimming removed 5 bases at V and 5 bases at J, with 7 bases between. The DNA of the CDR3 is TGCGCCAGCAGTTGGCAGACCGGGGAGCTGTTTTTT. Translating it yields CASSWQTGELFF.

V usage is TRBV30 and J usage is TRBJ2-2; 8 bases are a match to TRBD1. The germline gives CDR1 GTSNPN, CDR2 SVGIG (reference sequence). This CDR3 is 13 amino acids long. V gave up 2 bases and J gave up 8 bases; unmatched junction bases: 4. CDR3 in amino acids: CAWSQGATGELFF. The CDR3 bases are TGTGCCTGGAGTCAGGGGGCGACTGGGGAGCTGTTTTTT.

The table lists this clonotype with many counts. The rearrangement uses TRBV14 and TRBJ2-3; 9 bases map to TRBD1. J lost 3 bases, V lost 3 bases, and 10 bases had no gene match. CDR1 is SGHDN, CDR2 FVKESK, per germline. The CDR3 runs to 17 residues. This chain's CDR3 is CASSQNGDRGGTDTQYF. The CDR3, as DNA: TGTGCCAGCAGCCAGAACGGTGACAGGGGGGGAACAGATACGCAGTATTTT.

This chain connects TRBV27 to TRBJ1-2; D is undetermined. The CDR3 covers 13 residues. Trimming cost V 4 bases and J 3 bases, with 9 bases left between them. In germline, CDR1 is MNHEY, CDR2 SMNVEV (reference sequence). CDR3 DNA: TGTGCCAGCAGTTCACGGGTCTACTATGGCTACACCTTC. Protein product: CASSSRVYYGYTF.

This clonotype was seen many times. V is TRBV20-1 and J is TRBJ2-1; D remains ambiguous. CDR3 length equals 11 residues. Per germline, CDR1 DFQATT and CDR2 SNEGSKA (reference sequence). Between the trimmed V and J ends, which lost 3 bases and 5 bases, there was a span of 5 bases. The CDR3 DNA reads as TGCAGTGCTAGTAAGAACAATGAGCAGTTCTTC. This translates into CSASKNNEQFF.

V usage is TRBV11-2 and J usage is TRBJ1-1; TRBD1 might be the D (5 bases). Germline-derived CDR1 and CDR2 are SGHAT and FQNNGV. V shed 5 bases and J shed 9 bases, with 19 bases lying between them. The CDR3 runs 14 residues. CDR3 amino acids: CASSNQGDSPKAFF. In nucleotides, the CDR3 is TGTGCCAGCAGCAATCAGGGTGACTCACCAAAAGCTTTCTTT. The whole variable domain, filled in from reference TRBV11-2 and TRBJ1-1, reads EAGVAQSPRYKIIEKRQSVAFWCNPISGHATLYWYQQILGQGPKLLIQFQNNGVVDDSQLPKDRFSAERLKGVDSTLKIQPAKLEDSAVYLCASSNQGDSPKAFFGQGTRLTVV.

This clonotype was seen ten or more times. This chain connects TRBV4-1 to TRBJ2-3; 8 bases match TRBD1. After removal of 0 bases from V and 4 bases from J, the junction contained 6 bases not matched to a gene. Germline V lookup: CDR1 MGHRA, CDR2 YSYEKL. This CDR3 has 16 residues. As DNA, the CDR3 is TGCGCCAGCAGCCAAGATCAGGGGGCCTACCCAGATACGCAGTATTTT. Residues: CASSQDQGAYPDTQYF.

This clonotype has a count of ten or more. This sequence joins TRBV20-1 and TRBJ2-2; maybe TRBD1 (7 bases). Germline CDR1 reads DFQATT; CDR2 reads SNEGSKA (reference sequence). CDR3 length: 15 amino acids. Trimming cost V 0 bases and J 7 bases, with 15 bases left between them. CDR3 sequence (DNA): TGCAGTGCTAGAGATTGGCCCAGGGGGGTCGGGGAGCTGTTTTTT. Its translation is CSARDWPRGVGELFF.

This clonotype was picked up many times. This chain joins TRBV28 and TRBJ1-2, with D perhaps TRBD1 (5 bases). The V end was cut by 4 bases, the J end by 5 bases, with 17 bases between. From germline, CDR1 is MDHEN and CDR2 SYDVKM. The CDR3 runs 15 residues. The CDR3 DNA follows: TGTGCCAGCAGTTCTCCCCGGGGGGTGGGGTATGGCTACACCTTC. Translating gives CASSSPRGVGYGYTF.

This clonotype was seen repeatedly, ten times or more. The genes are TRBV12-3 or TRBV12-4 and TRBJ1-3; D is perhaps TRBD1 (5 bases). V shed 5 bases and J shed 3 bases, with 8 bases lying between them. The CDR3 sequence is 13 residues long. This CDR3 reads CASSQGDGNTIYF. The DNA for the CDR3 is TGTGCCAGCAGTCAAGGGGATGGAAACACCATATATTTT.

This clonotype was picked up many times. J is TRBJ2-3 and V is TRBV18, with 9 nucleotides matching TRBD1. After removal of 4 bases from V and 4 bases from J, the junction contained 6 bases not matched to a gene. Germline assignment: CDR1 KGHSH and CDR2 LQKENI. The CDR3 runs 15 residues. Written as DNA, the CDR3 is TGTGCCAGCTCACTCACAGGGGGCCGCGCAGATACGCAGTATTTT. It specifies CASSLTGGRADTQYF.